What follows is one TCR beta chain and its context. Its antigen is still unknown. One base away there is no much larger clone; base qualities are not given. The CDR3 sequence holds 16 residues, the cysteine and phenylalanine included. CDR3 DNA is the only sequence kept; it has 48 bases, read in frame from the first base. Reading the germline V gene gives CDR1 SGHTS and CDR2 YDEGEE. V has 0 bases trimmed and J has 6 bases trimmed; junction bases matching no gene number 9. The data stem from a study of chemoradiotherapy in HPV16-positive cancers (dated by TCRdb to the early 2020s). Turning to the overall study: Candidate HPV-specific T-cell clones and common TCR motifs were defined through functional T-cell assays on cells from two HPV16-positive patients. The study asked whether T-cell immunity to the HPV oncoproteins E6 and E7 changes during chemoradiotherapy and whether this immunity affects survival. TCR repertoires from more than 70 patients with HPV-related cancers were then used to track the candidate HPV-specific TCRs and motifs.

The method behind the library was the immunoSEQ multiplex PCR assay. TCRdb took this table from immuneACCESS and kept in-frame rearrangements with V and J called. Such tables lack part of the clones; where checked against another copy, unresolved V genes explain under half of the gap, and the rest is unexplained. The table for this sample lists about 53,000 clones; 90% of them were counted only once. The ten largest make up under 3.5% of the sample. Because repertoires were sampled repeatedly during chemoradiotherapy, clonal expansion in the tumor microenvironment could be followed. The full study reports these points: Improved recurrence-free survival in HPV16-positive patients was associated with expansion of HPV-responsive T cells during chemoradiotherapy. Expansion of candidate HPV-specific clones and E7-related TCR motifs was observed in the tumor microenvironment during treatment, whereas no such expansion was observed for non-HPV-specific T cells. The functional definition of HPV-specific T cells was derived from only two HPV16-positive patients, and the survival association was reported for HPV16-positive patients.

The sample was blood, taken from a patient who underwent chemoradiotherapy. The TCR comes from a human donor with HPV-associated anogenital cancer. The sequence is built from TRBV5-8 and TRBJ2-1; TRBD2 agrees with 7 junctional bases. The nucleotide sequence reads TGTGCCAGCAGCTTGGCCGTCTTAGCGGGCGGCAATGAGCAGTTCTTC. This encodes CASSLAVLAGGNEQFF.